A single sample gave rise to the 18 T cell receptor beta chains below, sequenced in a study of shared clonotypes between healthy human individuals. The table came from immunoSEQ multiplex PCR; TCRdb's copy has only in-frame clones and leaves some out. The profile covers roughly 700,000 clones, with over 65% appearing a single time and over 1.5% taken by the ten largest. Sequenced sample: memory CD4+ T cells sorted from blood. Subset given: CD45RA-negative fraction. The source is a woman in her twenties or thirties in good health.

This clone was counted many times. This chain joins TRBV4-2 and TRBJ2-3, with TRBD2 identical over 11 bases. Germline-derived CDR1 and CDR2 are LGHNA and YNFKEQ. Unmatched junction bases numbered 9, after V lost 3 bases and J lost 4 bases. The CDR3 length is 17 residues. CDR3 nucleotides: TGTGCCAGCAGCCACGCCACTAGCGGGAGTGAGGCAGATACGCAGTATTTT. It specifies CASSHATSGSEADTQYF.

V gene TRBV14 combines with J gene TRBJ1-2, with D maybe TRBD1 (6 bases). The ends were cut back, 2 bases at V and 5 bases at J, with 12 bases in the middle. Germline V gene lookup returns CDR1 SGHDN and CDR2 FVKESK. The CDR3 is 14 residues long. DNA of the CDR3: TGTGCCAGCAGCCAAACGGGGGCATCTTATGGCTACACCTTC. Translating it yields CASSQTGASYGYTF.

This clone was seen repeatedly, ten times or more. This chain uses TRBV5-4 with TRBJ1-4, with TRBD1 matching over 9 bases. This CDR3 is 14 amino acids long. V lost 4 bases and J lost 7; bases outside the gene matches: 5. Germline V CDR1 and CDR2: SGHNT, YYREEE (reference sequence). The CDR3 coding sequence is TGTGCCAGCAGCCCCGACAGGGGGGGTGAAAAACTGTTTTTT. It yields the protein CASSPDRGGEKLFF.

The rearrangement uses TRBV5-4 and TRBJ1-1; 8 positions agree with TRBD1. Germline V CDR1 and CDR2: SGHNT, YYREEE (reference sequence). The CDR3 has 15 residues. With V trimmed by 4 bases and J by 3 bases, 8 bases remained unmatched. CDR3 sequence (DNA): TGTGCCAGCAGCCCACAGACAGGGGTCGACACTGAAGCTTTCTTT. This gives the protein CASSPQTGVDTEAFF.

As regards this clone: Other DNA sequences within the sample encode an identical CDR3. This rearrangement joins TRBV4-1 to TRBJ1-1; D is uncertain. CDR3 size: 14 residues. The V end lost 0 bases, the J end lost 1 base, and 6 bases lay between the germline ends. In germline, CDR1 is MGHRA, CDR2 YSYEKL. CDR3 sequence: CASSQEAANTEAFF. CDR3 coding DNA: TGCGCCAGCAGCCAAGAGGCGGCGAACACTGAAGCTTTCTTT.

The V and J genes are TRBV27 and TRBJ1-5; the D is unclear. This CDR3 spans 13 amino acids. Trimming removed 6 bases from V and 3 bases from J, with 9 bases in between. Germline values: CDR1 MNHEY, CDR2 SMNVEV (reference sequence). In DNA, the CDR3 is TGTGCCAGCAGCTGGGCCATCAATCAGCCCCAGCATTTT. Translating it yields CASSWAINQPQHF.

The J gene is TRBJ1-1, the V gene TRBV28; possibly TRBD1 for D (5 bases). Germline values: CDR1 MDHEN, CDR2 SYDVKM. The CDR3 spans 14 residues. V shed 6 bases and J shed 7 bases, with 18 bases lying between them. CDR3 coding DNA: TGTGCCAGCAGAACGCACGGGACGGGGTATGAAGCTTTCTTT. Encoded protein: CASRTHGTGYEAFF.

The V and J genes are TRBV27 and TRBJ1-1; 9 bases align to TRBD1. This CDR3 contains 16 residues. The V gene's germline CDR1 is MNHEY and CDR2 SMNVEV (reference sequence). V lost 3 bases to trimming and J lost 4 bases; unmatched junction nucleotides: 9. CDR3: CASSFNSGTGSTEAFF. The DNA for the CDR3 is TGTGCCAGCAGTTTTAACTCCGGGACAGGGAGCACTGAAGCTTTCTTT.

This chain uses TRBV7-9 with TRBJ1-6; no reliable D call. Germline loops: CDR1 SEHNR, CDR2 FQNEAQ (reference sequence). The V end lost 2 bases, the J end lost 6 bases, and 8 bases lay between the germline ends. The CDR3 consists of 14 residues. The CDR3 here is CASSLQNTNSPLHF. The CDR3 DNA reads TGTGCCAGCAGCTTACAGAACACTAATTCACCCCTCCACTTT.

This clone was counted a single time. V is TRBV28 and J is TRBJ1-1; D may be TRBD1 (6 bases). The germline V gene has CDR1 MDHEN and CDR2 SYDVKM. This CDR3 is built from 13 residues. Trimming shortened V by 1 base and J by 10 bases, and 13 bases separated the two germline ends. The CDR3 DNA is TGTGCCAGCAGTTTATCACTGCAGGGGCGAGCTTTCTTT. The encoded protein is CASSLSLQGRAFF. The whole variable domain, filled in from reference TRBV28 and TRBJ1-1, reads DVKVTQSSRYLVKRTGEKVFLECVQDMDHENMFWYRQDPGLGLRLIYFSYDVKMKEKGDIPEGYSVSREKKERFSLILESASTNQTSMYLCASSLSLQGRAFFGQGTRLTVV.

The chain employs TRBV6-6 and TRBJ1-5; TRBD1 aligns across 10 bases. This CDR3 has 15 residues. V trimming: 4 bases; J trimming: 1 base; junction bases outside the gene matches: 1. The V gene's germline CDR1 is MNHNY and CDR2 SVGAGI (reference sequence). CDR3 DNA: TGTGCCAGCAGTTCGACAGGGGGCAGCAATCAGCCCCAGCATTTT. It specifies CASSSTGGSNQPQHF.

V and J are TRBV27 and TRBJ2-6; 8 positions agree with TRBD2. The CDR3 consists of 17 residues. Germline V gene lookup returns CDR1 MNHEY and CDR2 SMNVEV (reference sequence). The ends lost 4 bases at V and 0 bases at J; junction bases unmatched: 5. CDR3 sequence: CASSWSGRSSGANVLTF. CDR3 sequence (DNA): TGTGCCAGCAGTTGGAGCGGGAGAAGCTCTGGGGCCAACGTCCTGACTTTC.

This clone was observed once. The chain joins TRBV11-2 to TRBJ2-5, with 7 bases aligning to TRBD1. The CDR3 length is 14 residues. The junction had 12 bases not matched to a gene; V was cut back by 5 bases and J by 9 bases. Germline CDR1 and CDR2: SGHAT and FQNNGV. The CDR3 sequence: CASSRDRQGLSQYF. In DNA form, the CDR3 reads TGTGCCAGCAGCAGGGACAGACAAGGGTTGTCCCAGTACTTC.

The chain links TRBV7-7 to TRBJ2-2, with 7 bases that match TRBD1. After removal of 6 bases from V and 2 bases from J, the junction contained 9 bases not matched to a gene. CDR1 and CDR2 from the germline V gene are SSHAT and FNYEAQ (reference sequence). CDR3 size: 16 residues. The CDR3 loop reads CASSRLGTANTGELFF. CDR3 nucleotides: TGTGCCAGCAGTCGTTTAGGGACAGCTAACACCGGGGAGCTGTTTTTT.

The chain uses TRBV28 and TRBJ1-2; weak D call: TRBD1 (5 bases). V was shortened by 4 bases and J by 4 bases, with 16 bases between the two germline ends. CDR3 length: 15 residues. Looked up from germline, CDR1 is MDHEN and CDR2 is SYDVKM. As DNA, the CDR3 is TGTGCCAGCAGTTCCCGACAGTTTTCTCTCTATGGCTACACCTTC. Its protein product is CASSSRQFSLYGYTF.

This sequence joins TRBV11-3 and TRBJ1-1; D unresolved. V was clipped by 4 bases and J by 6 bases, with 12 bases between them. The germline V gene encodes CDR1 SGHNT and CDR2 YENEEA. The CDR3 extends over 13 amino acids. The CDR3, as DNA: TGTGCCAGCAGCTCTTTCGATTCACCTGAAGCTTTCTTT. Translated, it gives CASSSFDSPEAFF.

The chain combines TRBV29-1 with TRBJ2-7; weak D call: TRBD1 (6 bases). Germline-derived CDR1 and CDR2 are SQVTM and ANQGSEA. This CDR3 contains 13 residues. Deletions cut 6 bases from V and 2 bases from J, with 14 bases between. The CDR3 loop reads CSVADRTPYEQYF. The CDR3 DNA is TGCAGCGTGGCCGACAGGACCCCCTACGAGCAGTACTTC.

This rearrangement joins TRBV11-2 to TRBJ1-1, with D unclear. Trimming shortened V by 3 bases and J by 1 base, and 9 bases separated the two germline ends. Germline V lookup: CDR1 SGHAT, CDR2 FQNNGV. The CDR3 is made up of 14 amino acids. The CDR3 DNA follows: TGTGCCAGCAGCTTTGGTCCTAAGAACACTGAAGCTTTCTTT. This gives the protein CASSFGPKNTEAFF. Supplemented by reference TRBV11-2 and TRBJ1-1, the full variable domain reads EAGVAQSPRYKIIEKRQSVAFWCNPISGHATLYWYQQILGQGPKLLIQFQNNGVVDDSQLPKDRFSAERLKGVDSTLKIQPAKLEDSAVYLCASSFGPKNTEAFFGQGTRLTVV.